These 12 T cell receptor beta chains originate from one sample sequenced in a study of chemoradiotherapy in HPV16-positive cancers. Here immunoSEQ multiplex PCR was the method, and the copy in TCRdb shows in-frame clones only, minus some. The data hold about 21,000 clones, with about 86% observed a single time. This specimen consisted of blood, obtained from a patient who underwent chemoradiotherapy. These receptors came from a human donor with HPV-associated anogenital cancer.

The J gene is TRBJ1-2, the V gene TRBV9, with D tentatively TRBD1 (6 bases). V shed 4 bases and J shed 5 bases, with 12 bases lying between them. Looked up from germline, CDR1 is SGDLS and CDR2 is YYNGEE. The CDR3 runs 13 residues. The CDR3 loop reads CASSLRQAYGYTF. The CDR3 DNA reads TGTGCCAGCAGCCTTAGACAGGCTTATGGCTACACCTTC.

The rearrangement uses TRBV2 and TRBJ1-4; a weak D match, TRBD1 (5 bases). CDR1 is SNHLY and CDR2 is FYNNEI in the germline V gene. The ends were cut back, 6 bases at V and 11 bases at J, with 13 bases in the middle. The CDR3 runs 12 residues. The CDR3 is CASRSEGSKLFF. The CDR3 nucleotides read TGTGCCAGCAGGTCAGAGGGGAGCAAACTGTTTTTT.

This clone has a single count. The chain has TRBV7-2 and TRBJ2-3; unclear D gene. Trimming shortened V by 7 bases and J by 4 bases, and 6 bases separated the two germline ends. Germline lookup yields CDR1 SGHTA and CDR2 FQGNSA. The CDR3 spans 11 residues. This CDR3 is CASTDADTQYF. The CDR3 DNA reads TGTGCCAGCACCGACGCAGATACGCAGTATTTT.

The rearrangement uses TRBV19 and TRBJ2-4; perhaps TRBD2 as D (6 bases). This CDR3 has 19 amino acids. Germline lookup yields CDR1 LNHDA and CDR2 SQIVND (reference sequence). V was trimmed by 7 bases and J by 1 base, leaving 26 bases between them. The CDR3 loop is CASKAGPWEARKAKNIQYF. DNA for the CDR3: TGTGCCAGTAAAGCCGGCCCCTGGGAGGCTAGGAAGGCCAAAAACATTCAGTACTTC.

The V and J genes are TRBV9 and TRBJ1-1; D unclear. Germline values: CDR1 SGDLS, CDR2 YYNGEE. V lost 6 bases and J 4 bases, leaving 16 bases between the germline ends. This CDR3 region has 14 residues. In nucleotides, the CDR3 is TGTGCCAGCACCAGAGGAGCTTCCGGCACTGAAGCTTTCTTT. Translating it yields CASTRGASGTEAFF.

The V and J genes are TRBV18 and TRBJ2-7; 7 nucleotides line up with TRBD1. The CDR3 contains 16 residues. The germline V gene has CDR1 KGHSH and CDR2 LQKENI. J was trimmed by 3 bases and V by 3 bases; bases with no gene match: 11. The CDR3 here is CASSPSRDRLNYEQYF. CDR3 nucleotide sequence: TGTGCCAGCTCACCTTCTCGGGACAGACTAAACTACGAGCAGTACTTC.

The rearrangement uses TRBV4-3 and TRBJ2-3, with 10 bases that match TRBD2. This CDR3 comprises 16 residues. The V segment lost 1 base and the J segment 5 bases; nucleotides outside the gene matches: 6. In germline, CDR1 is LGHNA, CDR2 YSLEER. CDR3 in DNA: TGCGCCAGCAGCCAAGGGGTAGCGGGAGGCCTAGATACGCAGTATTTT. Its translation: CASSQGVAGGLDTQYF.

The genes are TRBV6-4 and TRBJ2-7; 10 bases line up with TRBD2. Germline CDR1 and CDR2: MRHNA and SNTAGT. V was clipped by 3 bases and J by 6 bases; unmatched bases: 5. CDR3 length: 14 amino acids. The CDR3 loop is CASSERTSGGEQYF. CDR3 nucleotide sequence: TGTGCCAGCAGTGAGAGGACTAGCGGTGGCGAGCAGTACTTC.

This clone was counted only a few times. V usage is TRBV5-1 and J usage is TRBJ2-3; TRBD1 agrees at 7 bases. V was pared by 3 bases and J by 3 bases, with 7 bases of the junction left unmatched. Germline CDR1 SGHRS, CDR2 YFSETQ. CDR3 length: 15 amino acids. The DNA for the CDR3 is TGCGCCAGCAGCTCCGACAGGGTCGTGACAGATACGCAGTATTTT. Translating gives CASSSDRVVTDTQYF.

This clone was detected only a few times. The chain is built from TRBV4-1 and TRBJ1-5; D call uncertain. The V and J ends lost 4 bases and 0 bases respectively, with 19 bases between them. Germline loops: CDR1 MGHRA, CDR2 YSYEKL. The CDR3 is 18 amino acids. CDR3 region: CASSLREEGGVSNQPQHF. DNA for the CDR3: TGCGCCAGCAGCCTAAGAGAGGAGGGTGGGGTTAGCAATCAGCCCCAGCATTTT.

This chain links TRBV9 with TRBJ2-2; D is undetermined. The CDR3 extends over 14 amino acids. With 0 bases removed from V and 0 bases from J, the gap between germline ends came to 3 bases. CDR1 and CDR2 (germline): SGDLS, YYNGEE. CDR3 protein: CASSVGANTGELFF. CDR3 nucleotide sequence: TGTGCCAGCAGCGTAGGAGCGAACACCGGGGAGCTGTTTTTT.

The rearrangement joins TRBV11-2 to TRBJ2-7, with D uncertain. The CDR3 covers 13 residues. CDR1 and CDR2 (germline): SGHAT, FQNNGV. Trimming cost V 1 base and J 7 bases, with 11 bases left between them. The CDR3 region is CASSLGSVREQYF. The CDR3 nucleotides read TGTGCCAGCAGCTTAGGTTCAGTTCGGGAGCAGTACTTC.